These T cell receptor beta chains were read from a single sample in a study of T cell changes during pregnancy in multiple sclerosis. The table came from immunoSEQ multiplex PCR; TCRdb's copy has only in-frame clones and leaves some out. The repertoire holds more than 40,000 clones, 80% to 95% seen once, with about 0.7% in the top ten. Sequenced here: CD4+ T cells from peripheral blood mononuclear cells, sampled in the third trimester of pregnancy. All receptors come from a female donor with multiple sclerosis, enrolled in a pregnancy study. Both conserved end residues are part of each CDR3. A D gene is named only where the DNA matches it firmly. Size is stated for part of the rows, as once, few or many counts, or as a class when the clone is expanded.

TGTGCCAGCAGCTTGGCGCAGGCGTTCGAGCAGTACTTC,CASSLAQAFEQYF,TRBV11-2,-,-,TRBJ2-7
TGTGCCAGCAGCGAGACAGGGCTGAACACTGAAGCTTTCTTT,CASSETGLNTEAFF,TRBV2,TRBD1,-,TRBJ1-1
TGCAGCGTTGCTAAATACAATGAGCAGTTCTTC,CSVAKYNEQFF,TRBV29-1,-,-,TRBJ2-1
TGTGCCAGCAGTCTGGACAGGGGAAATCAGCCCCAGCATTTT,CASSLDRGNQPQHF,TRBV6-5,TRBD1,-,TRBJ1-5
TGTGCCAGCAGTGGGACAGGGTACTACTATGGCTACACCTTC,CASSGTGYYYGYTF,TRBV28,TRBD1,-,TRBJ1-2
TGTGCCTGGACAGGGGGTCCCTACGAGCAGTACTTC,CAWTGGPYEQYF,TRBV30,TRBD1,-,TRBJ2-7
TGTGCCAGCAGACGGGACAGGGGGCAATCTAGTGAGCAGTTCTTC,CASRRDRGQSSEQFF,TRBV28,TRBD1,-,TRBJ2-1
TGTGCCAGCAGCTCCCCTGGGGGGGGCGGCTCCGGGGAGCTGTTTTTT,CASSSPGGGGSGELFF,TRBV7-2,-,once,TRBJ2-2
TGCAGCGTTGAGGTTCTAACGAACACCGGGGAGCTGTTTTTT,CSVEVLTNTGELFF,TRBV29-1,-,-,TRBJ2-2
TGTGCCAGCAGTGAGCGGGGGAACACTGAAGCTTTCTTT,CASSERGNTEAFF,TRBV25-1,-,-,TRBJ1-1
TGTGCCACCAGCAGTGGTACGCGGTTAGACAACGTCCTGACTTTC,CATSSGTRLDNVLTF,TRBV15,-,-,TRBJ2-6
TGTGCCAGCAGCCAAGAAGTCGGCGCGGGAGCAAGCCACGAGCAGTACTTC,CASSQEVGAGASHEQYF,TRBV4-2,TRBD2,medium-sized,TRBJ2-7
TGTGCCAGTAGGCCCGAGGCGGGAGAGGCGTATTTT,CASRPEAGEAYF,TRBV19,TRBD2,-,TRBJ2-3
TGTGCCAGCAGCTTCGTGGCTGACACTGAAGCTTTCTTT,CASSFVADTEAFF,TRBV7-8,-,-,TRBJ1-1
TGCGCCAGCAGCTTGAAACGGGAGTCTAGGACCTTCACAGATACGCAGTATTTT,CASSLKRESRTFTDTQYF,TRBV5-1,-,-,TRBJ2-3
TGTGCCAGCAGTTACGGGACTAGCGGCTACGAGCAGTACTTC,CASSYGTSGYEQYF,TRBV6-6,TRBD2,-,TRBJ2-7
TGTGCCAGCAGCCGAACAGGGCTAGGCCAAGAGACCCAGTACTTC,CASSRTGLGQETQYF,TRBV7-6,-,-,TRBJ2-5
TGTGCCAGCAGCGGGCTAGCGGGTGTCACCGGGGAGCTGTTTTTT,CASSGLAGVTGELFF,TRBV5-6,TRBD2,-,TRBJ2-2
TGTGCCAGTAGGACGGGGGACGAGCAGTACTTC,CASRTGDEQYF,TRBV19,-,-,TRBJ2-7
TGTGCCAGCGGAAGAGGTCCCGGGGAGCTGTTTTTT,CASGRGPGELFF,TRBV28,-,-,TRBJ2-2
TGTGCCAGCATTTTAAGGAGGACTAGCGGTCTCTACGAGCAGTACTTC,CASILRRTSGLYEQYF,TRBV2,TRBD2,-,TRBJ2-7
TGTGCCAGTAGGATGACGGCTACTATTGAAGCTTTCTTT,CASRMTATIEAFF,TRBV19,-,-,TRBJ1-1
TGTGCCAGCACCCCACTAGCTACTTACACCGGGGAGCTGTTTTTT,CASTPLATYTGELFF,TRBV7-9,-,-,TRBJ2-2
TGTGCCAGCAGCCAAGTTGGGACTAGCGGGTACAATGAGCAGTTCTTC,CASSQVGTSGYNEQFF,TRBV4-2,TRBD2,-,TRBJ2-1
TGTGCCAGCAGCTCCCTACCCCCCGGGACAGGGGTTGAGAGGGAGCAGTTCTTC,CASSSLPPGTGVEREQFF,TRBV7-9,TRBD1,-,TRBJ2-1
TGTGCCAGCACCACACGGGACAGTTATAATGAAAAACTGTTTTTT,CASTTRDSYNEKLFF,TRBV28,TRBD1,-,TRBJ1-4
TGTGCCAGCAGTTTCAGGGACAGACCCTATGGCTACACCTTC,CASSFRDRPYGYTF,TRBV28,TRBD1,-,TRBJ1-2
TGTGCCAGCCGCGGACAGGGTATAGGCAATCAGCCCCAGCATTTT,CASRGQGIGNQPQHF,TRBV28,TRBD1,-,TRBJ1-5
TGTGCCAGCAGCTTGGTACGGAGTAGCCCAACCTACGAGCAGTACTTC,CASSLVRSSPTYEQYF,TRBV5-4,-,-,TRBJ2-7
TGTGCCAGCAGTGCCGGGACTAGCGGGGTCAATGAGCAGTTCTTC,CASSAGTSGVNEQFF,TRBV6-1,TRBD2,-,TRBJ2-1
TGTGCCAGCCATCCGGACAGGGGATCGGGGTACAATGAGCAGTTCTTC,CASHPDRGSGYNEQFF,TRBV19,TRBD1,-,TRBJ2-1
TGTGCCAGCAGTTTTACCCCGACAGGGAGGAGTGCTGAAGCTTTCTTT,CASSFTPTGRSAEAFF,TRBV28,TRBD1,few,TRBJ1-1
TGTGCCAGCAGTAGGACTAGCGTTCCCTACGAGCAGTACTTC,CASSRTSVPYEQYF,TRBV6-5,TRBD2,-,TRBJ2-7
TGTGCCAGCAGTGAACCAGGGCTGTATGGCTACACCTTC,CASSEPGLYGYTF,TRBV2,-,-,TRBJ1-2
TGCGCCAGCAGCGTAGGACAGACGACCTACGAGCAGTACTTC,CASSVGQTTYEQYF,TRBV5-1,-,-,TRBJ2-7
TGTGCCATTCCTGCGGGACAGGGCGATGGCTACACCTTC,CAIPAGQGDGYTF,TRBV28,TRBD1,-,TRBJ1-2
TGCGCCAGCAGCTTCGCACCGGGACTAGCGGCACGAGAGCAGTACTTC,CASSFAPGLAAREQYF,TRBV5-1,TRBD2,-,TRBJ2-7
TGTGCCAGCAGCCCCCACGCAAGCGGCGCCAACACTGAAGCTTTCTTT,CASSPHASGANTEAFF,TRBV9,-,once,TRBJ1-1
TGTGCCAGCAGGCCTAGCGGGAGGACTTACAATGAGCAGTTCTTC,CASRPSGRTYNEQFF,TRBV7-8,TRBD2,-,TRBJ2-1
TGTGCCAGCAGCCACCAGCCGGCAGGGGATGGGGGAACAGATACGCAGTATTTT,CASSHQPAGDGGTDTQYF,TRBV7-2,-,-,TRBJ2-3
TGTGCCCTAAGGCGAGGGGGCGCAAACACCGGGGAGCTGTTTTTT,CALRRGGANTGELFF,TRBV19,TRBD1,-,TRBJ2-2
TGTGCCATCAGTGAAAATCTAGGCCCCCTTGAAAAACTGTTTTTT,CAISENLGPLEKLFF,TRBV10-3,-,-,TRBJ1-4
TGCGCCAGCAGCTTGGAGGTGACTACTGAGCAGTACTTC,CASSLEVTTEQYF,TRBV5-1,-,-,TRBJ2-7
TGTGCCAGCAGTTCGCGGACTAGCGGGAAATACAATGAGCAGTTCTTC,CASSSRTSGKYNEQFF,TRBV27,TRBD2,-,TRBJ2-1
TGTGCCAGCAGCTTAACGGGACAGGGCGTCAATCAGCCCCAGCATTTT,CASSLTGQGVNQPQHF,TRBV7-9,TRBD1,-,TRBJ1-5
TGTGCCAGCAGCGGAGGAGATACGCAGTATTTT,CASSGGDTQYF,TRBV7-9,-,-,TRBJ2-3
TGTGCCAGCAGCTTGACCGGGAGTGGGCCTTACGAGCAGTACTTC,CASSLTGSGPYEQYF,TRBV5-4,-,-,TRBJ2-7
TGTGCCAGCAGCTTAGAGCGGGAGGGCCCCAAGCAGTTCTTC,CASSLEREGPKQFF,TRBV7-8,TRBD2,-,TRBJ2-1
TGTGCCAGCAGCCCCGGGAGACTAAGCGGGAGGCGTGATACGCAGTATTTT,CASSPGRLSGRRDTQYF,TRBV14,TRBD2,-,TRBJ2-3
TGTGCCAGCAGCCCGCCGGTTTTGGGGGGGCGCAGCTATGGCTACACCTTC,CASSPPVLGGRSYGYTF,TRBV7-9,-,few,TRBJ1-2
TGCAGCGTTAACCGGGCTAGCCTCGAGACCCAGTACTTC,CSVNRASLETQYF,TRBV29-1,-,-,TRBJ2-5